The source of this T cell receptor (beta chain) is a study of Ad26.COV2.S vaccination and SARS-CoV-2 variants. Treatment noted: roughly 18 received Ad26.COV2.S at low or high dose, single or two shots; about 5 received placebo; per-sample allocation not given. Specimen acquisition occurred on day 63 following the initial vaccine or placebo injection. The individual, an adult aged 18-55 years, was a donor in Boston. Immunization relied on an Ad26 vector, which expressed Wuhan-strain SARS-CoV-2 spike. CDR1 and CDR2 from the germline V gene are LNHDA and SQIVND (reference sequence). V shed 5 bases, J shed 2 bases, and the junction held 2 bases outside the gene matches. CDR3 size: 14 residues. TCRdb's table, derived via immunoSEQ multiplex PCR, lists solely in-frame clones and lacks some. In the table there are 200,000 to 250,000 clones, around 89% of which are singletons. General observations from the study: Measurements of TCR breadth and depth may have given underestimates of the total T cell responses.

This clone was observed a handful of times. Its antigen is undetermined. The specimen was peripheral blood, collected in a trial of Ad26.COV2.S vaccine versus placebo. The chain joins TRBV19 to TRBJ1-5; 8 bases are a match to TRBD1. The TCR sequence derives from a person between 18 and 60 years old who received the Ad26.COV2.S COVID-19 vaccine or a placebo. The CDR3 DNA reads TGTGCCAGTAGTGTGACAGGGGGCAATCAGCCCCAGCATTTT. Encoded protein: CASSVTGGNQPQHF.